What follows describes a single T cell receptor beta chain. Its antigen is unknown. Treatment in this sample: AdE1-LMPpoly-expanded autologous EBV-specific T-cell therapy followed by anti-PD-1 nivolumab. This table comes from immunoSEQ multiplex PCR, and its TCRdb copy is limited to in-frame clones, with some not included. The sample has about 17,000 clones, around 80% seen once; the top ten hold around 28%. The data are from a study of EBV T-cell therapy then PD-1 blockade in nasopharyngeal carcinoma. CDR1 and CDR2 from the germline V gene are SGDLS and YYNGEE. The ends were cut back, 2 bases at V and 1 base at J, with 14 bases in the middle. The CDR3 covers 16 residues.

V gene TRBV9 combines with J gene TRBJ2-3; tentatively, D is TRBD2 (6 bases). Specimen: CD8+ T cells from blood, collected at day 0 from a patient whose treatment included autologous EBV-specific T cells and nivolumab. This receptor was taken from a man aged 35 to 55 with nasopharyngeal carcinoma. CDR3 bases: TGTGCCAGCAGCGTCGGGAGTGGGGTCGGCACAGATACGCAGTATTTT. This encodes CASSVGSGVGTDTQYF.